Listed below are T cell receptor beta chains from one sample, sequenced in a study of shared clonotypes between healthy human individuals. Method: immunoSEQ multiplex PCR; TCRdb's copy keeps in-frame clones and lacks some. The sample consists of under 2.5 million clones, around 92% of them appearing once. The sample comprised naive CD4+ T cells from PBMCs. The receptor set was obtained from a young man in good health. Some clones in this sample may be carry-over from other donors' samples. Each CDR3 is given with its conserved first and last residue. A D gene is named only where the DNA matches it firmly. Not every row has a clone size; where given, it reads once, few, many or a size class.

v_gene	len	abundance	j_gene	d_gene	CDR3aa	CDR3nt
TRBV6-6	15	NA	TRBJ1-5	TRBD1	CASSPQGDGRQPQHF	TGTGCCAGCAGTCCACAGGGGGACGGTAGGCAGCCCCAGCATTTT
TRBV7-2	15	NA	TRBJ2-5	NA	CASSLLQGPAETQYF	TGTGCCAGCAGCTTACTCCAGGGGCCCGCAGAGACCCAGTACTTC
TRBV28	15	NA	TRBJ2-7	NA	CASSKLPDGTFEQYF	TGTGCCAGCAGTAAACTACCCGACGGGACGTTTGAGCAGTACTTC
TRBV7-2	11	NA	TRBJ2-7	NA	CASSLSGTPIF	TGTGCCAGCAGCTTATCCGGGACTCCCATCTTC
TRBV28	10	few	TRBJ1-2	NA	CASSGRGYTF	TGTGCCAGCAGTGGGAGAGGCTACACCTTC
TRBV6-1	14	NA	TRBJ1-3	NA	CASTGVRSGNTIYF	TGTGCCAGCACAGGGGTTCGGTCTGGAAACACCATATATTTT
TRBV28	17	once	TRBJ1-3	NA	CASSFSAGGWSGNTIYF	TGTGCCAGCAGTTTTTCCGCGGGGGGCTGGTCTGGAAACACCATATATTTT
TRBV28	16	NA	TRBJ2-1	NA	CASSLLPDSKYNEQFF	TGTGCCAGCAGTTTATTGCCGGACAGTAAATACAATGAGCAGTTCTTC
TRBV19	15	NA	TRBJ1-1	NA	CASSIDLLVNTEAFF	TGTGCCAGTAGTATAGATCTTCTGGTGAACACTGAAGCTTTCTTT
TRBV19	14	once	TRBJ2-7	NA	CASSADSLTYEQYF	TGTGCCAGTAGTGCGGACTCTCTGACCTACGAGCAGTACTTC
TRBV5-1	16	NA	TRBJ2-1	NA	CASSLAPGRFYNEQFF	TGCGCCAGCAGCTTGGCCCCGGGACGGTTCTACAATGAGCAGTTCTTC
TRBV20-1	10	NA	TRBJ2-1	NA	CSASWQQQFF	TGCAGTGCTAGCTGGCAGCAACAGTTCTTC
TRBV6-6	13	NA	TRBJ2-1	NA	CASWALEGPEQFF	TGTGCCAGCTGGGCCCTAGAGGGGCCTGAGCAGTTCTTC
TRBV7-9	13	once	TRBJ1-1	NA	CASSLEADTEAFF	TGTGCCAGCAGCTTAGAAGCGGACACTGAAGCTTTCTTT
TRBV14	16	NA	TRBJ1-1	TRBD1	CASSQDRGQINTEAFF	TGTGCCAGCAGCCAAGATCGGGGACAGATAAACACTGAAGCTTTCTTT
TRBV15	15	NA	TRBJ2-5	NA	CATSRGGGAIRTQYF	TGTGCCACCAGCAGAGGAGGAGGGGCTATACGGACCCAGTACTTC
TRBV4-3	16	NA	TRBJ2-3	NA	CASSQDPPSGTDTQYF	TGCGCCAGCAGCCAAGATCCGCCTAGCGGCACAGATACGCAGTATTTT
TRBV28	15	NA	TRBJ1-2	TRBD1	CASSFLGGTGGGYTF	TGTGCCAGCAGTTTCTTAGGGGGGACAGGGGGAGGCTACACCTTC
TRBV5-4	13	NA	TRBJ2-1	NA	CASSKGSPSEQFF	TGTGCCAGCAGCAAAGGGTCACCGAGTGAGCAGTTCTTC
TRBV6-7	17	NA	TRBJ2-1	TRBD2	CASSIGRRTSSYNEQFF	TGTGCCAGCAGCATTGGTCGTCGGACTAGCTCCTACAATGAGCAGTTCTTC
TRBV11-3	14	NA	TRBJ2-3	NA	CASSLFPDEDTQYF	TGTGCCAGCAGCTTATTTCCGGACGAGGATACGCAGTATTTT
TRBV4-3	15	NA	TRBJ2-7	TRBD1	CASSQAGTGRYEQYF	TGCGCCAGCAGCCAGGCTGGGACAGGAAGATACGAGCAGTACTTC
TRBV11-3	13	NA	TRBJ2-7	TRBD1	CASSYTGGGEQYF	TGTGCCAGCAGCTATACAGGGGGTGGCGAGCAGTACTTC
TRBV4-2	15	NA	TRBJ2-1	TRBD1	CASSQVEQGLVEQFF	TGTGCCAGCAGCCAAGTGGAACAGGGGCTCGTTGAGCAGTTCTTC
TRBV2	13	once	TRBJ2-1	TRBD2	CASSGLAGDEQFF	TGTGCCAGCAGTGGGCTAGCGGGAGACGAGCAGTTCTTC
TRBV2	13	once	TRBJ2-7	TRBD2	CAKGTSGSYEQYF	TGTGCCAAGGGGACTAGCGGGTCCTACGAGCAGTACTTC
TRBV5-1	16	NA	TRBJ2-6	NA	CASVSAGSSGANVLTF	TGCGCCAGCGTCTCGGCGGGAAGCTCTGGGGCCAACGTCCTGACTTTC
TRBV19	16	NA	TRBJ2-7	TRBD2	CASRTGGAGGAYEQYF	TGTGCCAGTAGGACCGGTGGGGCGGGAGGAGCCTACGAGCAGTACTTC
TRBV7-3	14	NA	TRBJ2-5	NA	CASSNGAFQETQYF	TGTGCCAGCAGCAATGGGGCTTTTCAAGAGACCCAGTACTTC
TRBV12-5	12	NA	TRBJ2-1	NA	CASGFLAGEQFF	TGTGCTAGTGGTTTTCTTGCGGGTGAGCAGTTCTTC
TRBV5-1	14	once	TRBJ2-1	NA	CASRHGHNYNEQFF	TGCGCCAGCAGACATGGACATAACTACAATGAGCAGTTCTTC
TRBV11-2	18	NA	TRBJ2-1	TRBD2	CASTVMASGRSSYNEQFF	TGTGCCAGCACCGTGATGGCTAGCGGACGGAGCTCCTACAATGAGCAGTTCTTC
TRBV29-1	12	few	TRBJ1-2	NA	CSGGSTNYGYTF	TGCAGCGGGGGCAGTACTAACTATGGCTACACCTTC
TRBV6-5	11	once	TRBJ1-1	NA	CASSYSPEAFF	TGTGCCAGCAGTTACAGTCCTGAAGCTTTCTTT
TRBV19	15	NA	TRBJ2-7	NA	CASSTVPEASYEQYF	TGTGCCAGTAGTACGGTCCCCGAAGCCTCCTACGAGCAGTACTTC
TRBV29-1	13	NA	TRBJ1-1	TRBD1	CSVEGQTNTEAFF	TGCAGCGTGGAGGGACAGACGAACACTGAAGCTTTCTTT
TRBV9	15	NA	TRBJ2-7	TRBD1	CASSDGTGGFYEQYF	TGTGCCAGCAGCGATGGGACAGGGGGGTTCTACGAGCAGTACTTC
TRBV4-1	16	NA	TRBJ2-7	NA	CASSQIRPGLYSEQYF	TGCGCCAGCAGCCAGATAAGACCGGGACTCTACTCCGAGCAGTACTTC
TRBV9	15	NA	TRBJ2-7	NA	CASSAYGTPQYEQYF	TGTGCCAGCAGCGCGTACGGGACACCTCAGTACGAGCAGTACTTC
TRBV7-2	16	NA	TRBJ1-4	NA	CASSLGYLGGTEKLFF	TGTGCCAGCAGCTTAGGGTACCTCGGAGGAACTGAAAAACTGTTTTTT
TRBV9	14	NA	TRBJ1-1	NA	CASSVVSTNTEAFF	TGTGCCAGCAGCGTAGTTAGCACAAACACTGAAGCTTTCTTT
TRBV29-1	14	NA	TRBJ2-2	TRBD1	CSVQGQGATGELFF	TGCAGCGTCCAGGGACAGGGGGCCACCGGGGAGCTGTTTTTT
TRBV7-8	14	NA	TRBJ1-4	NA	CASSLPGTNEKLFF	TGTGCCAGCAGCTTACCAGGGACTAATGAAAAACTGTTTTTT
TRBV19	13	NA	TRBJ1-3	NA	CASSIGSGNTIYF	TGTGCCAGTAGTATCGGCTCTGGAAACACCATATATTTT
TRBV5-1	13	NA	TRBJ1-4	NA	CASSWGGPEKLFF	TGCGCCAGCAGCTGGGGGGGTCCCGAAAAACTGTTTTTT
TRBV15	13	NA	TRBJ1-5	NA	CATKSGLDQPQHF	TGTGCCACCAAGTCAGGGCTAGATCAGCCCCAGCATTTT
TRBV28	15	NA	TRBJ2-3	TRBD1	CASGSTGWRTDTQYF	TGTGCCAGCGGATCGACAGGGTGGAGGACAGATACGCAGTATTTT
TRBV6-5	16	NA	TRBJ1-2	TRBD1	CASSLGTGGANYGYTF	TGTGCCAGCAGTTTAGGGACAGGGGGAGCTAACTATGGCTACACCTTC
TRBV2	13	NA	TRBJ1-1	NA	CASSENRAVEAFF	TGTGCCAGCAGTGAAAACAGGGCCGTTGAAGCTTTCTTT
TRBV2	14	few	TRBJ1-1	TRBD1	CASSRQGGDTEAFF	TGTGCCAGCAGTCGACAGGGCGGGGACACTGAAGCTTTCTTT
TRBV6-5	15	NA	TRBJ2-1	NA	CASSYSGVLHNEQFF	TGTGCCAGCAGTTACTCCGGAGTATTACACAATGAGCAGTTCTTC
TRBV28	16	NA	TRBJ2-3	NA	CASSFGVDSTTDTQYF	TGTGCCAGCAGTTTCGGGGTGGACAGTACCACAGATACGCAGTATTTT
TRBV11-3	16	once	TRBJ2-3	TRBD2	CASSPGLAGGTDTQYF	TGTGCCAGCAGCCCGGGACTAGCGGGAGGCACAGATACGCAGTATTTT
TRBV25-1	12	NA	TRBJ1-3	NA	CASSYSGNTIYF	TGTGCCAGCTCCTACTCTGGAAACACCATATATTTT